This TCR beta chain appears in the sequencing data of a study of shared clonotypes between healthy human individuals. Study-level results: Clonotype sharing among the donors was expected to vary with sequencing depth.

CD45RO negativity and positive selection for CCR7 defined naive CD8 cells, a population that excluded terminally differentiated effector memory CD45RA+ cells. Participating donors were healthy, HIV-negative adults free of recent acute infections or vaccinations. The V gene's germline CDR1 is MNHNS and CDR2 SASEGT. CDR3 length: 11 amino acids. Trimming took off 5 bases at V and 5 bases at J, with 6 bases between the two ends. DNA at approximately 200 ng, about 30,000 T cell genomes, went into sorted-subset replicate PCRs. Original analysis: Without quality scores, immunoSEQ junctional reads could not be filtered like full-length reads. Data came from immunoSEQ multiplex PCR; TCRdb stores just in-frame clones and leaves some out. The D gene and trimming were derived from the DNA, and the V and J assignments and clone size from that table. The data hold approximately 1.9 million clones, with around 95% observed a single time.

In the case of this clone: What it recognizes is unknown.

Material: naive CD8+ T cells from PBMCs. This receptor was taken from a man between 18 and 29 years old in good health. Some clones in this sample may be carry-over from other donors' samples. The genes are TRBV6-1 and TRBJ1-1; D remains ambiguous. CDR3 sequence reads: CASSPRTEAFF. In nucleotides, the CDR3 is TGTGCCAGCAGTCCGCGTACTGAAGCTTTCTTT.